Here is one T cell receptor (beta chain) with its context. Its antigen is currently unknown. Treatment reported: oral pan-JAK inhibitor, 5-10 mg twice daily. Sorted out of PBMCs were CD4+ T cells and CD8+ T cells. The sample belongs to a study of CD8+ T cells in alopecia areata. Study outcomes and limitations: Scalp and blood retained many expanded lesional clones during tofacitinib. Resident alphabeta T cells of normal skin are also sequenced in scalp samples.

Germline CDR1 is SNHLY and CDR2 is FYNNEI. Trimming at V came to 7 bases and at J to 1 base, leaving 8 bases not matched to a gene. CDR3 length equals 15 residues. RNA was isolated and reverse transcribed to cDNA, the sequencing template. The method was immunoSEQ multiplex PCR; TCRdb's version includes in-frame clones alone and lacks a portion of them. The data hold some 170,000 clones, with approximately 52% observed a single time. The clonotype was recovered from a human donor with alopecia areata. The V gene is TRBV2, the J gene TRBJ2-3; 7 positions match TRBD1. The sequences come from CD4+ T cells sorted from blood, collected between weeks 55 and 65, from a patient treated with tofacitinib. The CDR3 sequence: CASTRDRVGTDTQYF. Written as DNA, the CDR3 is TGTGCCAGCACGAGAGACAGGGTTGGCACAGATACGCAGTATTTT.